These 10 T cell receptor beta chains originate from one sample sequenced in a study of shared clonotypes between healthy human individuals. Data came from immunoSEQ multiplex PCR; TCRdb stores just in-frame clones and leaves some out. The sample consists of roughly 770,000 clones, around 96% of them appearing once. Naive CD8 cells, CD45RO-negative and positively selected for CCR7, excluded terminally differentiated effector memory CD45RA+ cells. Sequenced input: naive CD8+ T cells sorted from blood. The origin of the receptors is a man aged 30 to 45 in good health.

The chain carries TRBV11-2 and TRBJ2-1, with 7 bases lining up with TRBD1. The CDR3 is 15 amino acids. Germline CDR1 reads SGHAT; CDR2 reads FQNNGV. J lost 6 bases, V lost 7 bases, and 12 bases had no gene match. The DNA for the CDR3 is TGTGCCAGCACCCCCGGGCCAGGGGGTAGCAATGAGCAGTTCTTC. As protein: CASTPGPGGSNEQFF. The full variable domain, rest sourced from reference TRBV11-2 and TRBJ2-1, is EAGVAQSPRYKIIEKRQSVAFWCNPISGHATLYWYQQILGQGPKLLIQFQNNGVVDDSQLPKDRFSAERLKGVDSTLKIQPAKLEDSAVYLCASTPGPGGSNEQFFGPGTRLTVL.

This sequence joins TRBV11-2 and TRBJ2-7; 7 bases map to TRBD1. Germline V CDR1 and CDR2: SGHAT, FQNNGV. With 5 bases clipped from V and 5 bases from J, the junction kept 9 bases outside the gene matches. CDR3 length equals 14 residues. DNA for the CDR3: TGTGCCAGCAGCCGAAGGGACAGAGCTAACGAGCAGTACTTC. Amino acid sequence: CASSRRDRANEQYF. The whole variable domain, filled in from reference TRBV11-2 and TRBJ2-7, reads EAGVAQSPRYKIIEKRQSVAFWCNPISGHATLYWYQQILGQGPKLLIQFQNNGVVDDSQLPKDRFSAERLKGVDSTLKIQPAKLEDSAVYLCASSRRDRANEQYFGPGTRLTVT.

The chain has TRBV19 and TRBJ2-7, with 7 bases identical to TRBD2. This CDR3 region has 15 residues. Germline assignment: CDR1 LNHDA and CDR2 SQIVND (reference sequence). V shed 4 bases and J 2 bases; nucleotides not matched to a gene: 8. The DNA for the CDR3 is TGTGCCAGTAGTAGTGACGGGGGAGGGCCCTACGAGCAGTACTTC. Residues: CASSSDGGGPYEQYF.

J is TRBJ2-7 and V is TRBV25-1; 9 bases line up with TRBD1. CDR1 and CDR2 (germline): MGHDK, SYGVNS. The J segment lost 1 base and the V segment lost 4 bases, leaving 5 bases of the junction unmatched. There are 15 residues in the CDR3. CDR3 sequence reads: CASSATGTGSYEQYF. The DNA for the CDR3 is TGTGCCAGCAGTGCAACCGGGACAGGGTCCTACGAGCAGTACTTC.

This chain connects TRBV11-2 to TRBJ2-5; D is perhaps TRBD1 or TRBD2 (5 bases each). This CDR3 contains 16 residues. The V gene's germline CDR1 is SGHAT and CDR2 FQNNGV. V lost 1 base and J lost 5, with 17 bases in between. In DNA, the CDR3 is TGTGCCAGCAGCTTAGGGTCGGGACCTCCTAGGGAGACCCAGTACTTC. It is translated as CASSLGSGPPRETQYF.

The chain recombines TRBV29-1 with TRBJ1-3; D unresolved. This CDR3 spans 14 amino acids. The germline V and J ends were trimmed by 4 bases and 3 bases, with 13 bases remaining between them. The V gene's germline CDR1 is SQVTM and CDR2 ANQGSEA. CDR3 coding DNA: TGCAGCGTTGGCCTCCCCGGGGTTGGAAACACCATATATTTT. Translating gives CSVGLPGVGNTIYF.

The chain has TRBV7-8 and TRBJ2-7, with D uncertain. The length of the CDR3 is 13 residues. The V and J ends lost 5 bases and 3 bases respectively, with 11 bases between them. Germline V CDR1 and CDR2: SGHVS, FQNEAQ. Written as DNA, the CDR3 is TGTGCCAGCAGCCGCCGCGGCCGCTACGAGCAGTACTTC. This encodes CASSRRGRYEQYF.

The CDR3 protein is CASSLTLTGGRSYEQYF. The CDR3 nucleotides are TGTGCCAGCAGCTTAACGCTGACAGGGGGCAGGTCCTACGAGCAGTACTTC. The rearrangement links TRBV11-2 to TRBJ2-7; 10 bases agree with TRBD1. Germline trimming cut 2 bases from V and 1 base from J; bases unmatched to any gene: 8. This CDR3 has 17 amino acids. Germline V lookup: CDR1 SGHAT, CDR2 FQNNGV.

The V and J genes are TRBV19 and TRBJ1-4; no clear D. V was trimmed by 1 base and J by 3 bases, leaving 9 bases between them. The germline V gene has CDR1 LNHDA and CDR2 SQIVND (reference sequence). This CDR3 is 15 amino acids long. The CDR3 DNA reads as TGTGCCAGTAGTATAGTAGGAGCCTCTAATGAAAAACTGTTTTTT. Translating gives CASSIVGASNEKLFF.

This chain connects TRBV29-1 to TRBJ2-2, with 7 bases lining up with TRBD1. V shed 4 bases, J shed 7 bases, and the junction held 9 bases outside the gene matches. The CDR3 sequence is 14 residues long. CDR1 and CDR2 from the germline V gene are SQVTM and ANQGSEA. This chain's CDR3 is CSVVEGALGGELFF. CDR3 DNA sequence: TGCAGCGTTGTTGAGGGGGCGCTAGGCGGGGAGCTGTTTTTT.